The 17 T cell receptor beta chains in this list originate from one sample, sequenced in a study of T cell responses to AZD1222 COVID-19 vaccine (dated by TCRdb to about 2021). Library creation used the immunoSEQ multiplex PCR assay. TCRdb took this table from immuneACCESS and kept in-frame rearrangements with V and J called. Such tables lack part of the clones; where checked against another copy, unresolved V genes explain under half of the gap, and the rest is unexplained. Counted in this sample were 180,000 or so clones; approximately 90% of them appeared once. 1.3% of the sample comes from the top ten. The time point label, read with the paper, signifies: about 28 days (+/-7) after the second vaccine dose. This material consisted of peripheral blood, taken 28 days after the second AZD1222 dose. These receptors were taken from an adult who received the AZD1222 COVID-19 vaccine.

This rearrangement joins TRBV6-5 to TRBJ2-1, with 9 bases matching TRBD2. The trim removed 4 bases at V and 8 bases at J, leaving 9 bases unmatched. Germline CDR1 is MNHEY and CDR2 is SVGAGI. The CDR3 runs to 15 residues. The CDR3 spells CASSLGLAGIYEQFF. CDR3 in DNA: TGTGCCAGCAGTTTAGGGCTAGCGGGAATCTATGAGCAGTTCTTC.

This rearrangement joins TRBV21-1 to TRBJ1-1; the table calls TRBD1, which could not be checked here. TRBV21-1 is marked as a pseudogene. The length of the CDR3 is 15 residues. The CDR3 loop is CASTTEVRENTEAFF. CDR3 DNA: TGTGCCAGCACCACCGAGGTCAGGGAGAACACTGAAGCTTTCTTT.

This clone was observed a single time. The chain joins TRBV19 to TRBJ2-4, with D uncertain. In germline, CDR1 is LNHDA, CDR2 SQIVND (reference sequence). The length of the CDR3 is 15 residues. With 4 bases removed from V and 0 bases from J, the gap between germline ends came to 10 bases. The CDR3 loop reads CASSTDLLAKNIQYF. The CDR3 region has the DNA TGTGCCAGTAGTACCGACCTATTAGCCAAAAACATTCAGTACTTC.

The chain recombines TRBV6-4 with TRBJ2-1; no definite D call. From germline, CDR1 is MRHNA and CDR2 SNTAGT. The CDR3 length is 16 residues. V lost 0 bases to trimming and J lost 0 bases, with 9 bases between them. As DNA, the CDR3 is TGTGCCAGCAGTGACTCGGGCAGCCTCTCCTACAATGAGCAGTTCTTC. It translates to CASSDSGSLSYNEQFF.

DNA of the CDR3: TGTGCCAGCAGCCCCGGGTCAGGAAGGACTGAAGCTTTCTTT. Translating it yields CASSPGSGRTEAFF. The J gene is TRBJ1-1, the V gene TRBV7-2; no clear D gene. With 5 bases removed from V and 5 bases from J, the gap between germline ends came to 15 bases. CDR1 is SGHTA and CDR2 is FQGNSA in the germline V gene. This CDR3 has 14 amino acids.

This chain links TRBV12-3 or TRBV12-4 with TRBJ1-1, with 7 bases lining up with TRBD1. Trimming at V came to 3 bases and at J to 6 bases, leaving 1 base not matched to a gene. This CDR3 is 12 amino acids long. The chain's CDR3 is CASSFRGAEAFF. As DNA, the CDR3 is TGTGCCAGCAGTTTCAGGGGGGCTGAAGCTTTCTTT.

This clone was recorded once. The rearrangement uses TRBV5-1 and TRBJ2-5; 12 bases align to TRBD2. The CDR3 has 16 residues. The V gene end was trimmed by 2 bases and the J gene end by 1 base; junction bases not matched to a gene: 3. The germline gives CDR1 SGHRS, CDR2 YFSETQ. The CDR3 loop is CASSLGLAGIQETQYF. CDR3 nucleotide sequence: TGCGCCAGCAGCTTAGGACTAGCGGGGATCCAAGAGACCCAGTACTTC. Full variable domain (missing parts from reference TRBV5-1 and TRBJ2-5): KAGVTQTPRYLIKTRGQQVTLSCSPISGHRSVSWYQQTPGQGLQFLFEYFSETQRNKGNFPGRFSGRQFSNSRSEMNVSTLELGDSALYLCASSLGLAGIQETQYFGPGTRLLVL.

This clone came up once. The chain uses TRBV7-9 and TRBJ1-2; 8 bases fit TRBD1. The germline CDR1 and CDR2 sequences are SEHNR and FQNEAQ (reference sequence). CDR3 length equals 18 residues. The V and J ends lost 1 base and 4 bases, in that order; junction bases with no gene match: 14. The CDR3 here is CASSLEGGQGALAYGYTF. The CDR3 nucleotides read TGTGCCAGCAGCTTAGAGGGCGGTCAGGGGGCGCTGGCCTATGGCTACACCTTC.

This clone was found a few times. The chain recombines TRBV4-1 with TRBJ2-7; D remains unclear. The germline V and J ends were trimmed by 0 bases and 0 bases, with 9 bases remaining between them. There are 15 residues in the CDR3. Germline V gene data show CDR1 as MGHRA and CDR2 as YSYEKL. The CDR3 sequence: CASSQETVSSYEQYF. The CDR3 region has the DNA TGCGCCAGCAGCCAAGAGACGGTGAGCTCCTACGAGCAGTACTTC.

The genes are TRBV5-4 and TRBJ2-1; a weak D match, TRBD2 (5 bases). CDR1 SGHNT and CDR2 YYREEE come from the germline V gene (reference sequence). This CDR3 contains 14 residues. V dropped 4 bases and J dropped 5 bases, with 13 bases sitting between them. In DNA form, the CDR3 reads TGTGCCAGCAGCCCGCGGGCGCAGAACAATGAGCAGTTCTTC. It codes for CASSPRAQNNEQFF.

This chain uses TRBV27 with TRBJ1-1; D is possibly TRBD1 (6 bases). Trimming left V 0 bases short and J 5 bases short, with 10 bases between. CDR3 length: 14 residues. Looked up from germline, CDR1 is MNHEY and CDR2 is SMNVEV (reference sequence). The CDR3 here is CASSLSGASTEAFF. The CDR3 DNA sequence: TGTGCCAGCAGTTTATCGGGGGCATCGACTGAAGCTTTCTTT.

The chain joins TRBV6-1 to TRBJ1-1; D might be TRBD1 (6 bases). The CDR3 has 17 residues. Germline V gene data show CDR1 as MNHNS and CDR2 as SASEGT. Trimming shortened V by 2 bases and J by 4 bases, and 20 bases separated the two germline ends. For the CDR3, the DNA is TGTGCCAGCAGTGAAATTAGAACAGGGAGGAGGGGCACTGAAGCTTTCTTT. Translated, it gives CASSEIRTGRRGTEAFF.

This rearrangement joins TRBV7-8 to TRBJ2-3; 7 nucleotides agree with TRBD2. CDR1 is SGHVS, CDR2 FQNEAQ, per germline. V gave up 5 bases and J gave up 7 bases; unmatched junction bases: 12. CDR3 length equals 15 residues. The CDR3 region is CASSGAWEGLNTQYF. CDR3 nucleotides: TGTGCCAGCAGCGGAGCGTGGGAGGGCCTAAATACGCAGTATTTT.

The rearrangement links TRBV28 to TRBJ1-2; 9 bases map to TRBD1. The CDR3 runs 15 residues. Unmatched junction bases numbered 12, after V lost 5 bases and J lost 8 bases. The germline V gene has CDR1 MDHEN and CDR2 SYDVKM. The CDR3 DNA reads as TGTGCCAGCAGTAGCCGGGACAGGGAGGGTACCGGCTACACCTTC. Translated: CASSSRDREGTGYTF.

The V and J genes are TRBV9 and TRBJ2-1; 16 positions match TRBD2. The ends lost 2 bases at V and 1 base at J; junction bases unmatched: 6. Germline V lookup: CDR1 SGDLS, CDR2 YYNGEE. The length of the CDR3 is 19 residues. CDR3 in DNA: TGTGCCAGCAGCGTGGGACTAGCGGGGGGGCTAGGATCCTACAATGAGCAGTTCTTC. Protein sequence: CASSVGLAGGLGSYNEQFF.

The genes are TRBV6-6 and TRBJ1-4; no clear D gene. Germline-derived CDR1 and CDR2 are MNHNY and SVGAGI (reference sequence). The CDR3 loop spans 14 amino acids. V was clipped by 6 bases and J by 11 bases, with 19 bases between them. CDR3 protein: CASREAAGSGKLFF. In nucleotides, the CDR3 is TGTGCCAGCAGAGAGGCGGCCGGGTCGGGTAAACTGTTTTTT.

The chain carries TRBV11-2 and TRBJ1-3, with D tentatively TRBD1 (6 bases). Germline assignment: CDR1 SGHAT and CDR2 FQNNGV. The CDR3 consists of 15 residues. V was pared by 6 bases and J by 7 bases, with 19 bases between. Here the CDR3 reads CASRPTQGYGNTIYF. The CDR3 DNA sequence: TGTGCCAGCAGACCAACTCAGGGGTACGGGAACACCATATATTTT.